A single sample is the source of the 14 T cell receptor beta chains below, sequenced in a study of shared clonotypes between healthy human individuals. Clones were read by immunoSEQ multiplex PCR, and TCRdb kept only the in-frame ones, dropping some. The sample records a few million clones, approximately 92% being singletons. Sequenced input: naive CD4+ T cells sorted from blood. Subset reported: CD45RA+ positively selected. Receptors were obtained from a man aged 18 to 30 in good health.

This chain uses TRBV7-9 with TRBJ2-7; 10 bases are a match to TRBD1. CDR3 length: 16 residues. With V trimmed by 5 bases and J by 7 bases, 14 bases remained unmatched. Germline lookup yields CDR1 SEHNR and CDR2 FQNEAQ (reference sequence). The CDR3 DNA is TGTGCCAGCAGCGCTCCGGGACAGGGGCCCTCTGGAGAGCAGTACTTC. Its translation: CASSAPGQGPSGEQYF.

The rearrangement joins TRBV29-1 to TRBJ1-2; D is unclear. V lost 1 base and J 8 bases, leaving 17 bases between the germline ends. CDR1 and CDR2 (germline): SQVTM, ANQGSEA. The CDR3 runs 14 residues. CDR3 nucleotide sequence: TGCAGCGTTGAAGTATTAGGAACTCACTGGGGCTACACCTTC. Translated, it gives CSVEVLGTHWGYTF. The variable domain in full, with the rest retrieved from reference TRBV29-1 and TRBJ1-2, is SAVISQKPSRDICQRGTSLTIQCQVDSQVTMMFWYRQQPGQSLTLIATANQGSEATYESGFVIDKFPISRPNLTFSTLTVSNMSPEDSSIYLCSVEVLGTHWGYTFGSGTRLTVV.

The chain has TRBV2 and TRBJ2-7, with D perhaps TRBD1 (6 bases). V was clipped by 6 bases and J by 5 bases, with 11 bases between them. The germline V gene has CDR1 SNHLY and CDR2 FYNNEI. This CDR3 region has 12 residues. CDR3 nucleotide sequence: TGTGCCAGCAGAAGAGCAGGGGACGAGCAGTACTTC. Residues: CASRRAGDEQYF. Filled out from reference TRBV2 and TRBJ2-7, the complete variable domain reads EPEVTQTPSHQVTQMGQEVILRCVPISNHLYFYWYRQILGQKVEFLVSFYNNEISEKSEIFDDQFSVERPDGSNFTLKIRSTKLEDSAMYFCASRRAGDEQYFGPGTRLTVT.

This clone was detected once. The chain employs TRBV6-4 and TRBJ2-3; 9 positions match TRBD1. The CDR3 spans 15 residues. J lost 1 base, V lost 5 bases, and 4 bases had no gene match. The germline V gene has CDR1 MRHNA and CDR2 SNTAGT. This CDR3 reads CASSPWTGGTDTQYF. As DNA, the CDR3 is TGTGCCAGCAGTCCCTGGACAGGGGGCACAGATACGCAGTATTTT.

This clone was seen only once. The CDR3 loop is CAWSLGRRYNEKLFF. In nucleotides, the CDR3 is TGTGCCTGGAGTCTAGGGCGGAGGTATAATGAAAAACTGTTTTTT. This rearrangement joins TRBV30 to TRBJ1-4; D remains ambiguous. This CDR3 is built from 15 residues. Trimming cost V 2 bases and J 4 bases, with 14 bases left between them. Germline loops: CDR1 GTSNPN, CDR2 SVGIG (reference sequence).

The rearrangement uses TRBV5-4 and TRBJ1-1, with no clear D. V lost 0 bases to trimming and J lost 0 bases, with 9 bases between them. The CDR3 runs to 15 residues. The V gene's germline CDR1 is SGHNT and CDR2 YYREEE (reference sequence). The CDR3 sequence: CASSLELGLNTEAFF. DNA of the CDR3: TGTGCCAGCAGCTTGGAGTTGGGTCTGAACACTGAAGCTTTCTTT.

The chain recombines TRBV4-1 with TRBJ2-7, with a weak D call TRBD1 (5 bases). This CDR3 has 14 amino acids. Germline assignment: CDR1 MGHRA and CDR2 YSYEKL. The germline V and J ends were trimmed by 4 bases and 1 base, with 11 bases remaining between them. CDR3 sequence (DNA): TGCGCCAGCAGCCCCACAGGCCCTTCCTACGAGCAGTACTTC. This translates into CASSPTGPSYEQYF.

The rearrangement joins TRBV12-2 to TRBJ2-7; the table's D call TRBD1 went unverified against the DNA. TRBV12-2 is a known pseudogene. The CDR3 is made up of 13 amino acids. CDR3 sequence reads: CASRLGLQYEQYF. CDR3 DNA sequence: TGTGCAAGTCGCTTAGGGCTCCAATACGAGCAGTACTTC.

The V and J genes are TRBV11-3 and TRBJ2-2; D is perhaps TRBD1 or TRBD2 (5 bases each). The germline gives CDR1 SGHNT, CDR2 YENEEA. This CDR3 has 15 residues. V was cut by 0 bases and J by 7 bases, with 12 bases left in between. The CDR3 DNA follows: TGTGCCAGCAGCTTAGATCGAGGGACCGGCGGGGAGCTGTTTTTT. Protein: CASSLDRGTGGELFF.

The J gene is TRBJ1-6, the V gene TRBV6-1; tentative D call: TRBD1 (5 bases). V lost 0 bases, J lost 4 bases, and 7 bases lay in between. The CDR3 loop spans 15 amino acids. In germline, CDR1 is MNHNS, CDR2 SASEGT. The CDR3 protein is CASSEAEGYNSPLHF. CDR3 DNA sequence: TGTGCCAGCAGTGAAGCAGAGGGGTATAATTCACCCCTCCACTTT.

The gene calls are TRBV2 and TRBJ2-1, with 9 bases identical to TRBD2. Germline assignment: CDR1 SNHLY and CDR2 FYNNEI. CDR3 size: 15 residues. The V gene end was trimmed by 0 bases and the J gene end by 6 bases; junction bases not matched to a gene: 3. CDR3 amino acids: CASSEALAGTNEQFF. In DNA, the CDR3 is TGTGCCAGCAGTGAAGCGCTAGCGGGGACCAATGAGCAGTTCTTC.

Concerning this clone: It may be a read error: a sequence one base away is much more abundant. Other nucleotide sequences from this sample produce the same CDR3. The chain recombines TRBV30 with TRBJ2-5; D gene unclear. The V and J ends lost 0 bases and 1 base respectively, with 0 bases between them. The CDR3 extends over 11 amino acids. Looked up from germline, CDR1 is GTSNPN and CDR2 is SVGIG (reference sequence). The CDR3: CAWSVQETQYF. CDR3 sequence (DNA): TGTGCCTGGAGTGTCCAAGAGACCCAGTACTTC.

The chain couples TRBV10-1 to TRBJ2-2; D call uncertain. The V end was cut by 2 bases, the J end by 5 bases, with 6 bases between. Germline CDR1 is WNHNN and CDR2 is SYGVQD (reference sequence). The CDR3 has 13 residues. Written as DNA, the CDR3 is TGCGCCAGCAGTGAGCAGGAAACCGGGGAGCTGTTTTTT. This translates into CASSEQETGELFF.

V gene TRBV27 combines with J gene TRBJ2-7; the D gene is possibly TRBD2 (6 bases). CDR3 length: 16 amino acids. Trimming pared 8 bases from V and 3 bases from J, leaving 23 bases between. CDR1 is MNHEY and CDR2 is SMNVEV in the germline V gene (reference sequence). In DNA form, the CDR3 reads TGTGCCAGCTCTGACGGGGGAGGTCCTCCAAGCTACGAGCAGTACTTC. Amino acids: CASSDGGGPPSYEQYF.